Below, one T cell receptor (beta chain) is given with its context. This record comes from a study of T cell responses to AZD1222 COVID-19 vaccine. Germline V gene lookup returns CDR1 SGDLS and CDR2 YYNGEE. Trimming removed 2 bases from V and 1 base from J, with 9 bases in between. This CDR3 comprises 14 residues. Libraries were prepared by immunoSEQ multiplex PCR; TCRdb keeps only in-frame clonotypes and omits some of them. The sample contains 150,000 to 180,000 clones, 85% to 95% of which appear only once. This specimen consisted of peripheral blood, obtained 28 days after the second AZD1222 dose. The chain joins TRBV9 to TRBJ1-1; D unresolved. This clonotype originated in an adult who received the AZD1222 COVID-19 vaccine. The CDR3 DNA sequence: TGTGCCAGCAGCGTTGAGGGCAAGAACACTGAAGCTTTCTTT. This encodes CASSVEGKNTEAFF.